The entry below describes one T cell receptor beta chain. The sample is drawn from a study of blood T cell repertoires in COVID-19. CDR3 length equals 15 residues. J was trimmed by 1 base and V by 2 bases; bases with no gene match: 4. Germline CDR1 and CDR2: SGHKS and YYEKEE (reference sequence). Original processing methods: Nucleated cell number was recorded as an estimate derived from reference gene primer amplification. This table comes from immunoSEQ multiplex PCR, and its TCRdb copy is limited to in-frame clones, with some not included. That table furnishes V, J and clone size, whereas the DNA furnished D and trimming. The table includes approximately 350,000 clones, over 80% detected once. Seattle-derived patients entered the study during active infection and were followed longitudinally.

This chain links TRBV5-5 with TRBJ2-5, with 8 positions matching TRBD1. This receptor was identified in a woman in her forties or fifties with COVID-19, enrolled during active disease. Source material: peripheral blood. The CDR3 here is CASSFTGGSQETQYF. The CDR3 nucleotides read TGTGCCAGCAGCTTTACAGGGGGGAGCCAAGAGACCCAGTACTTC.